A selection of T cell receptor beta chains follows, all from one sample in a study of control samples from healthy donors and cancer patients. Profiled with immunoSEQ multiplex PCR; TCRdb holds only in-frame clones, not every one. Of 170,000 or so clones in the sample, over 85% were seen once. The sequencing sample was made of blood. Every receptor here comes from a woman aged 40 to 50 in good health. The CDR3 runs from the conserved cysteine through the conserved F or W. A D gene is named only where the DNA matches it firmly. Where a row states a size, it is once, few, many or the class of an expanded clone; other rows omit it.

V	size	J	D	CDR3	DNA
TRBV9	NA	TRBJ1-1	NA	CASSFRTQNTEAFF	TGTGCCAGCAGCTTTAGGACCCAGAACACTGAAGCTTTCTTT
TRBV6-2/TRBV6-3	NA	TRBJ2-5	NA	CASSSPGVYAETQYF	TGTGCCAGCAGTTCGCCGGGGGTTTACGCGGAGACCCAGTACTTC
TRBV7-2	NA	TRBJ2-1	TRBD2	CASSKRGEFNEQFF	TGTGCCAGCAGCAAGCGGGGGGAGTTTAATGAGCAGTTCTTC
TRBV5-1	NA	TRBJ1-3	NA	CASSLAIDNIGNTIYF	TGCGCCAGCAGCTTGGCCATCGATAACATCGGAAACACCATATATTTT
TRBV7-2	NA	TRBJ1-1	NA	CASSYFRGQNTEAFF	TGTGCCAGCAGTTATTTCAGGGGCCAGAACACTGAAGCTTTCTTT
TRBV25-1	NA	TRBJ2-5	NA	CASSDLLEYSETQYF	TGTGCCAGCAGTGACTTACTAGAATACTCAGAGACCCAGTACTTC
TRBV7-2	once	TRBJ1-5	NA	CASSLDQGRGQPQHF	TGTGCCAGCAGCTTAGATCAGGGGAGAGGGCAGCCCCAGCATTTT
TRBV27	NA	TRBJ2-7	TRBD1	CASSPGQGFHEQYF	TGTGCCAGCAGTCCAGGACAGGGGTTCCACGAGCAGTACTTC
TRBV7-8	NA	TRBJ1-1	NA	CASSHGTSNTEAFF	TGTGCCAGCAGCCACGGGACATCGAACACTGAAGCTTTCTTT
TRBV5-4	NA	TRBJ2-3	NA	CASSPDISTDTQYF	TGTGCCAGCAGCCCGGACATTAGCACAGATACGCAGTATTTT
TRBV19	NA	TRBJ2-7	NA	CASSPRGGLDEQYF	TGTGCCAGTAGTCCCAGGGGAGGACTGGACGAGCAGTACTTC
TRBV27	NA	TRBJ1-5	NA	CASSLFGNQPQHF	TGTGCCAGCAGTTTATTTGGCAATCAGCCCCAGCATTTT
TRBV15	NA	TRBJ2-5	TRBD1	CATSRDLGAGGETQYF	TGTGCCACCAGCAGAGATCTCGGAGCAGGGGGAGAGACCCAGTACTTC
TRBV7-3	few	TRBJ1-6	NA	CASSFGSNNSPLHF	TGTGCCAGCAGCTTCGGAAGTAATAATTCACCCCTCCACTTT
TRBV6-5	NA	TRBJ1-2	NA	CASSFDSYGYTF	TGTGCCAGCAGTTTTGACAGCTATGGCTACACCTTC
TRBV29-1	NA	TRBJ1-1	NA	CSVGTGGNTEAFF	TGCAGCGTTGGGACTGGGGGGAACACTGAAGCTTTCTTT
TRBV27	few	TRBJ1-5	NA	CASSKGVDQPQHF	TGTGCCAGCAGTAAGGGGGTTGATCAGCCCCAGCATTTT
TRBV21-1	NA	TRBJ2-7	NA	CASSKARRERVEQYF	TGTGCCAGCAGCAAAGCGCGGCGGGAGAGGGTCGAGCAGTACTTC
TRBV7-2	NA	TRBJ2-5	TRBD2	CASSPRLAGSLFTETQYF	TGTGCCAGCAGCCCAAGACTAGCGGGGAGCCTTTTTACGGAGACCCAGTACTTC
TRBV6-1	NA	TRBJ1-2	NA	CASSERGYGYTF	TGTGCCAGCAGTGAACGAGGGTATGGCTACACCTTC
TRBV5-4	NA	TRBJ1-5	NA	CASSLGGWSNQPQHF	TGTGCCAGCAGCTTGGGGGGTTGGAGCAATCAGCCCCAGCATTTT
TRBV19	NA	TRBJ1-2	NA	CASRAPAGNYGYTF	TGTGCCAGTAGGGCCCCGGCCGGAAACTATGGCTACACCTTC
TRBV6-1	NA	TRBJ1-5	NA	CASSEERGRRPQHF	TGTGCCAGCAGTGAGGAACGGGGACGGCGGCCCCAGCATTTT
TRBV19	once	TRBJ1-5	TRBD1	CASSIIAGQGFQPQHF	TGTGCCAGTAGTATAATAGCCGGACAGGGGTTTCAGCCCCAGCATTTT
TRBV10-2	NA	TRBJ1-2	NA	CASTSSNYGYTF	TGCGCCAGCACCAGCTCTAACTATGGCTACACCTTC
TRBV25-1	NA	TRBJ1-1	NA	CASSEPGKMNTEAFF	TGTGCCAGCAGTGAACCAGGGAAAATGAACACTGAAGCTTTCTTT
TRBV5-1	NA	TRBJ2-5	NA	CASSLRGTAETQYF	TGCGCCAGCAGCTTAAGGGGCACCGCAGAGACCCAGTACTTC
TRBV30	NA	TRBJ2-3	NA	CAWRVRGTDTQYF	TGTGCCTGGAGAGTCCGAGGGACTGATACGCAGTATTTT
TRBV25-1	once	TRBJ1-6	NA	CASSELGDSPLHF	TGTGCCAGCAGTGAATTGGGCGATTCACCCCTCCACTTT
TRBV14	NA	TRBJ1-1	NA	CASSLRIGKAFF	TGTGCCAGCAGCCTAAGGATAGGAAAAGCTTTCTTT
TRBV3-1/TRBV3-2	NA	TRBJ1-4	NA	CASSPGDRPTNEKLFF	TGTGCCAGCAGCCCCGGTGACAGGCCAACTAATGAAAAACTGTTTTTT
TRBV2	NA	TRBJ1-5	NA	CASSVSGNQPQHF	TGTGCCAGCAGTGTCAGTGGCAATCAGCCCCAGCATTTT
TRBV12-5	NA	TRBJ1-2	NA	CASGLAGGLGYTF	TGTGCTAGTGGTTTGGCGGGGGGGCTTGGCTACACCTTC
TRBV19	NA	TRBJ1-2	TRBD1	CASNVRTGYNYGYTF	TGTGCCAGTAACGTGCGGACAGGGTATAACTATGGCTACACCTTC
TRBV9	NA	TRBJ2-5	NA	CASSVGGEETQYF	TGTGCCAGCAGCGTCGGGGGTGAAGAGACCCAGTACTTC
TRBV27	once	TRBJ1-5	TRBD1	CASSSGTGHSNQPQHF	TGTGCCAGCAGTTCCGGGACAGGGCATAGCAATCAGCCCCAGCATTTT
TRBV5-1	NA	TRBJ1-1	NA	CASSVQQSNTEAFF	TGCGCCAGCAGCGTACAGCAATCGAACACTGAAGCTTTCTTT
TRBV6-2/TRBV6-3	NA	TRBJ1-2	NA	CASSYSPGGPDGYTF	TGTGCCAGCAGTTACTCGCCCGGCGGCCCTGATGGCTACACCTTC
TRBV5-4	NA	TRBJ2-7	NA	CASSFQGNTYEQYF	TGTGCCAGCAGCTTCCAGGGAAACACCTACGAGCAGTACTTC
TRBV2	once	TRBJ1-1	TRBD1	CASSESTGVTEAFF	TGTGCCAGCAGTGAGTCAACAGGGGTGACTGAAGCTTTCTTT
TRBV7-2	NA	TRBJ1-3	TRBD1	CASSGRTGAGNTIYF	TGTGCCAGCAGCGGGCGGACAGGGGCTGGAAACACCATATATTTT
TRBV6-6	NA	TRBJ1-3	NA	CANSRDFGHSGNTIYF	TGTGCCAACAGTCGAGATTTCGGACATTCTGGAAACACCATATATTTT
TRBV5-4	NA	TRBJ1-3	NA	CASSAREGNTIYF	TGTGCCAGCAGCGCTCGAGAGGGAAACACCATATATTTT
TRBV24-1	NA	TRBJ1-2	NA	CATSSSGYGYTF	TGTGCCACCAGTTCGTCAGGCTATGGCTACACCTTC
TRBV7-8	NA	TRBJ2-5	TRBD2	CASRAPAGGPETQYF	TGTGCCAGCAGGGCCCCCGCGGGGGGGCCGGAGACCCAGTACTTC